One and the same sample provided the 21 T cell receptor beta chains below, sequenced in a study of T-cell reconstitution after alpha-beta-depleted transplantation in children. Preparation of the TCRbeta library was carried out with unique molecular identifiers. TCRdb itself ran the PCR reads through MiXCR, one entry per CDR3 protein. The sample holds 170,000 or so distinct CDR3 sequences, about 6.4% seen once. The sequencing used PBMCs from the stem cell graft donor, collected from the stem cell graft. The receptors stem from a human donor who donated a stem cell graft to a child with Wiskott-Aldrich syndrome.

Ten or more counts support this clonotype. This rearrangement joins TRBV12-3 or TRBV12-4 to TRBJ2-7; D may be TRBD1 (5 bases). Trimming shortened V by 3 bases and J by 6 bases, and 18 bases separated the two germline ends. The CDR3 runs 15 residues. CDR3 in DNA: TGTGCCAGCAGTTTGGGGCCCCAGGGTTTGGGCGAGCAGTACTTC. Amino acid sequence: CASSLGPQGLGEQYF.

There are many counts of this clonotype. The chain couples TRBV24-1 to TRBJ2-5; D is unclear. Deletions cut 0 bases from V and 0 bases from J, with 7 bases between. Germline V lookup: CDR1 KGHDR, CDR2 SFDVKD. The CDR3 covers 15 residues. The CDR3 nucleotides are TGTGCCACCAGTGATTTGCGTACAGACCAAGAGACCCAGTACTTC. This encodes CATSDLRTDQETQYF.

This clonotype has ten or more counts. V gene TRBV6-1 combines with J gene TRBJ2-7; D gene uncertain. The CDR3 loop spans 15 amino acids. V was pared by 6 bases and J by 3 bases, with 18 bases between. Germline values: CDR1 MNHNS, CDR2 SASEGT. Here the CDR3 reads CASSPSLGYNYEQYF. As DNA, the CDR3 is TGTGCCAGCAGCCCCTCATTAGGGTACAACTACGAGCAGTACTTC.

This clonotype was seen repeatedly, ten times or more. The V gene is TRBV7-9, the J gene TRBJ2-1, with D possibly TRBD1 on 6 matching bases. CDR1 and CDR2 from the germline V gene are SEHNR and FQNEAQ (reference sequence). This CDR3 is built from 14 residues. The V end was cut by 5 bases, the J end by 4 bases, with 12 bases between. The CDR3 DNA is TGTGCCAGCAGCCGCTCCGGACAGTACAATGAGCAGTTCTTC. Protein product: CASSRSGQYNEQFF.

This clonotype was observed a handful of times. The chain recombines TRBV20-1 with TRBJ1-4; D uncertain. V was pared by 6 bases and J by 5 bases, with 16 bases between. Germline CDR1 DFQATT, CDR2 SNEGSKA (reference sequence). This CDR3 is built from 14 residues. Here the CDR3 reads CSAETAVGNEKLFF. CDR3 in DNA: TGCAGTGCGGAGACGGCGGTCGGGAATGAAAAACTGTTTTTT.

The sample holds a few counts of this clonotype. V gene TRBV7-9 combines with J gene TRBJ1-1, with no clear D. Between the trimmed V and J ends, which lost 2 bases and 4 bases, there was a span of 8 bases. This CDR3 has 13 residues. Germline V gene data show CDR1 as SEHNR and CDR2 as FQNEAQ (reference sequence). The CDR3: CASSLRASTEAFF. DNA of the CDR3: TGTGCCAGCAGCTTACGAGCATCCACTGAAGCTTTCTTT. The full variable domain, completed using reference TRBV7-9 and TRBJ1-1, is DTGVSQNPRHKITKRGQNVTFRCDPISEHNRLYWYRQTLGQGPEFLTYFQNEAQLEKSRLLSDRFSAERPKGSFSTLEIQRTEQGDSAMYLCASSLRASTEAFFGQGTRLTVV.

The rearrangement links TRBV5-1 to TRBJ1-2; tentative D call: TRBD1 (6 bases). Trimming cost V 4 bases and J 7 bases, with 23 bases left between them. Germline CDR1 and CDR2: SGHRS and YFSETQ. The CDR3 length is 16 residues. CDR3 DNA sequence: TGCGCCAGCAGCGCGGGACACCTTGAGGGGGGTAGTGGCTACACCTTC. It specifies CASSAGHLEGGSGYTF.

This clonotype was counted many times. CDR3: CASSRDTSGSQFF. CDR3 sequence (DNA): TGTGCCAGCAGCCGAGATACTAGCGGGAGTCAGTTCTTC. V and J are TRBV7-2 and TRBJ2-1; the match to TRBD2 covers 11 bases. Germline-derived CDR1 and CDR2 are SGHTA and FQGNSA. V lost 5 bases and J lost 13; bases outside the gene matches: 7. This CDR3 has 13 residues. Looking up the rest from reference TRBV7-2 and TRBJ2-1 gives the full variable domain: GAGVSQSPSNKVTEKGKDVELRCDPISGHTALYWYRQSLGQGLEFLIYFQGNSAPDKSGLPSDRFSAERTGGSVSTLTIQRTQQEDSAVYLCASSRDTSGSQFFGPGTRLTVL.

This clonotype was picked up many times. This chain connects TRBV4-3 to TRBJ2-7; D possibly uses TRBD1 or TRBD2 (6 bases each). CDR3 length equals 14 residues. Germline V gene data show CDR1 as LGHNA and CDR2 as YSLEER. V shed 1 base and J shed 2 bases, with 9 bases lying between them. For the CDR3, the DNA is TGCGCCAGCAGCCAAGCCGGGGGCGCCTACGAGCAGTACTTC. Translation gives CASSQAGGAYEQYF.

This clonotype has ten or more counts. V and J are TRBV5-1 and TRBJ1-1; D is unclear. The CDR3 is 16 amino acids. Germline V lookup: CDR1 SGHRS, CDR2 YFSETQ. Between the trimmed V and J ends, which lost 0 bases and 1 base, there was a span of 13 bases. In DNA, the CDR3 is TGCGCCAGCAGCTTGGTGGCGAGACCTTCGAACACTGAAGCTTTCTTT. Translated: CASSLVARPSNTEAFF.

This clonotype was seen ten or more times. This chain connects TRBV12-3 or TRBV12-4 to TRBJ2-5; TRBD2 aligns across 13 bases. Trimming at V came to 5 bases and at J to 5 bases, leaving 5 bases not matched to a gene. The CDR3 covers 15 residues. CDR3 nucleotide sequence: TGTGCCAGCAGTCTATGGACTAGCGGGAGTGAGACCCAGTACTTC. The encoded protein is CASSLWTSGSETQYF.

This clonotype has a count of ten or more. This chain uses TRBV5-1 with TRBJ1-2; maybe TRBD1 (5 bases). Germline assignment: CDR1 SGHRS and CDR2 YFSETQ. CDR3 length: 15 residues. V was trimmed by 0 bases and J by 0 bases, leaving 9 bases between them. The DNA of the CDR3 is TGCGCCAGCAGCTTGGCGGGCAGGGCTAACTATGGCTACACCTTC. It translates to CASSLAGRANYGYTF.

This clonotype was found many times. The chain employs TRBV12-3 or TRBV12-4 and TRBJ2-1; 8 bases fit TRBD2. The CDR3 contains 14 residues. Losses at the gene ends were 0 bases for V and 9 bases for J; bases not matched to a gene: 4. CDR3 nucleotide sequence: TGTGCCAGCAGTTTAGCGAGCGGGAGTGGTGAGCAGTTCTTC. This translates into CASSLASGSGEQFF.

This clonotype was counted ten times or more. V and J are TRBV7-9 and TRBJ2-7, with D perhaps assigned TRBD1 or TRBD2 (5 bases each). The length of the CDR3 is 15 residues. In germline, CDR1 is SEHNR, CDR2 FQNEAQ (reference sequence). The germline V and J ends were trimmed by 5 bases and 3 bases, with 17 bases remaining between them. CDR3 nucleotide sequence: TGTGCCAGCAGCGGCCCCGGGACGGCCTTCTACGAGCAGTACTTC. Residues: CASSGPGTAFYEQYF.

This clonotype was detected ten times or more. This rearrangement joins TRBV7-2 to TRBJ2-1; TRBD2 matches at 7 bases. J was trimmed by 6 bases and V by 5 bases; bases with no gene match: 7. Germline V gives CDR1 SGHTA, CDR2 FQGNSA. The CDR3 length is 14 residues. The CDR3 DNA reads TGTGCCAGCAGCAACCCGGGAGGAAGCAATGAGCAGTTCTTC. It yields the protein CASSNPGGSNEQFF.

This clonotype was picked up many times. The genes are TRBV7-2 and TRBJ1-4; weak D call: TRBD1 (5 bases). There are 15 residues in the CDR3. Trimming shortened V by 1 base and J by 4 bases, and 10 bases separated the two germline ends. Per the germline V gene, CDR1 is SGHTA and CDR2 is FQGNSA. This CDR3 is CASSLDGAVNEKLFF. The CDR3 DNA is TGTGCCAGCAGCTTAGACGGGGCAGTTAATGAAAAACTGTTTTTT.

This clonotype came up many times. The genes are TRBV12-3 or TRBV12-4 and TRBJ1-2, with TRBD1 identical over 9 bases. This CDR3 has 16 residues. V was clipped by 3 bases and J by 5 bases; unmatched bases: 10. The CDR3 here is CASSLGGTGPGYGYTF. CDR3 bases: TGTGCCAGCAGTTTGGGCGGGACAGGGCCGGGGTATGGCTACACCTTC.

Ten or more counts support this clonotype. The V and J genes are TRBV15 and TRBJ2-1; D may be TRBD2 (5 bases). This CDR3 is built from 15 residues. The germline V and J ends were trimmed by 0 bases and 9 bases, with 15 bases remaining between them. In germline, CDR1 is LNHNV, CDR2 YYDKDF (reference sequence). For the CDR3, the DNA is TGTGCCACCAGCAGAGAGGGAAGTAGCGTCCGTGAGCAGTTCTTC. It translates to CATSREGSSVREQFF.

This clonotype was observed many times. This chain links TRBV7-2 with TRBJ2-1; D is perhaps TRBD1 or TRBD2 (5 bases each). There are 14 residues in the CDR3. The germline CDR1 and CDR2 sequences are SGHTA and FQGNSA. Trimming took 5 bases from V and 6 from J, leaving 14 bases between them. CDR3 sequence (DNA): TGTGCCAGCAGCCCCCGGCCAGGGAGCAATGAGCAGTTCTTC. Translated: CASSPRPGSNEQFF.

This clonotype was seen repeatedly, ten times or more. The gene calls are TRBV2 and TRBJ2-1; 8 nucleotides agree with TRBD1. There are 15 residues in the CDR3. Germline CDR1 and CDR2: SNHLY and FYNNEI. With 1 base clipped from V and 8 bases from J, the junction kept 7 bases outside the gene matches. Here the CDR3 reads CASSEVYGRGHEQFF. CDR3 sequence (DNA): TGTGCCAGCAGTGAAGTTTATGGCAGGGGGCATGAGCAGTTCTTC.

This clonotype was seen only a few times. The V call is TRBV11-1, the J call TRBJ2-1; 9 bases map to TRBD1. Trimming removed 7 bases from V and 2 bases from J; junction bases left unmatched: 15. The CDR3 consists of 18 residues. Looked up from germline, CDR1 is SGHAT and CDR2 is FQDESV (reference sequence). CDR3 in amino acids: CASNPARSGTGTYNEQFF. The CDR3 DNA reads TGTGCCAGCAATCCTGCCCGTTCCGGGACAGGGACCTACAATGAGCAGTTCTTC.